The clone carrying this TCR beta chain showed up just a few times. Its cognate antigen is unknown. This entry is derived from a study of identical twins. Study conclusions and caveats: Modelling approaches yielded underestimates of out-of-frame TCR alpha sharing between monozygotic twins.

Per germline, CDR1 SGHRS and CDR2 YFSETQ. The CDR3 runs 16 residues. V was cut by 5 bases and J by 1 base, with 16 bases left in between. Template switching (which added a universal primer site) was used, and cDNA carried unique molecular identifiers. MiXCR, run by TCRdb on the 5' RACE reads, gives a single entry per CDR3 protein. Here the sample spans 570,000 or so distinct CDR3 sequences, 9.5% to 10% being singletons. In addition, the sample was reused for a study of yellow fever vaccine responses in identical twins.

Source material: PBMCs. The sequence came from a woman between 18 and 29 years old in good health. The J gene is TRBJ2-1, the V gene TRBV5-1, with D possibly TRBD2 on 6 matching bases. The CDR3 region is CASREGLGVSYNEQFF. CDR3 sequence (DNA): TGCGCCAGCAGGGAGGGGTTAGGGGTGTCCTACAATGAGCAGTTCTTC.